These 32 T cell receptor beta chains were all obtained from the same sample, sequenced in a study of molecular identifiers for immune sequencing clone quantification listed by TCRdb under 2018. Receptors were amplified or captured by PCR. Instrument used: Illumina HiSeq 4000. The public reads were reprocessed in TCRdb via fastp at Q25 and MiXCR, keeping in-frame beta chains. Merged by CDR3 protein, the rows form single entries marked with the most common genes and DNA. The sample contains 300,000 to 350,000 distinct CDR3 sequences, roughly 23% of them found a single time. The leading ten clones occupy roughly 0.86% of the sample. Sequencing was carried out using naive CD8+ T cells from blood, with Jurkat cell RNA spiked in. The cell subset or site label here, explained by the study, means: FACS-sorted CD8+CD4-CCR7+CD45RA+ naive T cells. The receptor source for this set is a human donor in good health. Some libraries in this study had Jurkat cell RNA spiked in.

The CDR3: CSAIQRGAGTDTQYF. The CDR3 DNA follows: TGCAGTGCCATTCAGCGGGGGGCGGGCACAGATACGCAGTATTTT. The V gene is TRBV20-1, the J gene TRBJ2-3; 9 nucleotides line up with TRBD2. The CDR3 extends over 15 amino acids. Germline CDR1 is DFQATT and CDR2 is SNEGSKA (reference sequence). Losses at the gene ends were 6 bases for V and 1 base for J; bases not matched to a gene: 8.

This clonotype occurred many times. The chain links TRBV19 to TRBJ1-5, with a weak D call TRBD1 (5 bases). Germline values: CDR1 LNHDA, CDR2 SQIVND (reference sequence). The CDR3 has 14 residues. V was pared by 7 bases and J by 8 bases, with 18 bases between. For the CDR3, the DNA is TGTGCCAGTAATCCCGGGACGCCGTTCGAGCCCCAGCATTTT. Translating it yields CASNPGTPFEPQHF.

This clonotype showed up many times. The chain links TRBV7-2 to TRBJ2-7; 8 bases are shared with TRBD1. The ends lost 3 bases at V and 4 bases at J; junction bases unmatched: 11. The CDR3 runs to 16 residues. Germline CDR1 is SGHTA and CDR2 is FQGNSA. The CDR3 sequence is CASSLDRALPMYEQYF. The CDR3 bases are TGTGCCAGCAGCTTGGACAGGGCCCTCCCAATGTACGAGCAGTACTTC.

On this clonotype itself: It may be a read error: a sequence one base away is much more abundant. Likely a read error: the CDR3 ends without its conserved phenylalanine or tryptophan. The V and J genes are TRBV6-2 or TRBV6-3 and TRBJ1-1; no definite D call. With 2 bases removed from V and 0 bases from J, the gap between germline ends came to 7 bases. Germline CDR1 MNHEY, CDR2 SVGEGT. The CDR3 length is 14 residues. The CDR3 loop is CASSYRALNTEAFL. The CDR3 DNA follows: TGTGCCAGCAGTTACAGGGCGTTGAACACTGAAGCTTTCCTT.

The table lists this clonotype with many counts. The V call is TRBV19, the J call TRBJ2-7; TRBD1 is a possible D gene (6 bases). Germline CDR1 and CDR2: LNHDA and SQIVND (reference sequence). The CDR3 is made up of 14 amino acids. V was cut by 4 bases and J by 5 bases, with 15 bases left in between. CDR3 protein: CASSTHSTGNEQYF. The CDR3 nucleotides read TGTGCCAGTAGTACCCACTCAACAGGGAACGAGCAGTACTTC.

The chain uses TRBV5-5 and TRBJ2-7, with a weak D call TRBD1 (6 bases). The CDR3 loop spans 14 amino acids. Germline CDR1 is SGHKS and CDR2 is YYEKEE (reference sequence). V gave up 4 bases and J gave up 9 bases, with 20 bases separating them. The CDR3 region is CASSLWDNLVGQYF. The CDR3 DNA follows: TGTGCCAGCAGCCTATGGGACAACCTGGTGGGGCAGTACTTC.

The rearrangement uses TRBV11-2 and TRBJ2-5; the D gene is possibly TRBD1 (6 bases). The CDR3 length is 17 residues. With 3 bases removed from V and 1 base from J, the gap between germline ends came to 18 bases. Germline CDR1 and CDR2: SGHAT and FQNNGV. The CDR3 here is CASSLNGGESIQETQYF. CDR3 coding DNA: TGTGCCAGCAGCTTGAATGGGGGCGAGTCGATCCAAGAGACCCAGTACTTC.

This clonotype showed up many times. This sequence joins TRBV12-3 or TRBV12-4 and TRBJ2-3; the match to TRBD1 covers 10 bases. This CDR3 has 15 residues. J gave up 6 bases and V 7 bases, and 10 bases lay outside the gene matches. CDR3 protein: CASTHDRGPGDTQYF. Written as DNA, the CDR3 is TGTGCCAGCACCCACGACAGGGGGCCGGGGGATACGCAGTATTTT.

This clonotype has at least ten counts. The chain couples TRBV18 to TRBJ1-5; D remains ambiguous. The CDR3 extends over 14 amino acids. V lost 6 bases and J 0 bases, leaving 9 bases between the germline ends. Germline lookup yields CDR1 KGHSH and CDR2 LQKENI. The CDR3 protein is CASSVANSNQPQHF. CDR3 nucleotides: TGTGCCAGCTCTGTCGCAAATAGCAATCAGCCCCAGCATTTT.

DNA of the CDR3: TGCGCCAGCAGCCAAGTTTCGGTGGATAGCAATCAGCCCCAGCATTTT. Its translation: CASSQVSVDSNQPQHF. The chain employs TRBV4-1 and TRBJ1-5; D is unclear. The CDR3 has 16 residues. The V end was cut by 1 base, the J end by 0 bases, with 10 bases between. CDR1 is MGHRA, CDR2 YSYEKL, per germline.

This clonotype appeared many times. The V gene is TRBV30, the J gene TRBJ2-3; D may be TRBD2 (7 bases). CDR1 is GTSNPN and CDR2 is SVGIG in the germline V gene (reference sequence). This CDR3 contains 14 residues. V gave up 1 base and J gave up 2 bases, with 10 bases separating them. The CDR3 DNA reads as TGTGCCTGGAGTGGGGGGGGGCTCACAGATACGCAGTATTTT. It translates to CAWSGGGLTDTQYF.

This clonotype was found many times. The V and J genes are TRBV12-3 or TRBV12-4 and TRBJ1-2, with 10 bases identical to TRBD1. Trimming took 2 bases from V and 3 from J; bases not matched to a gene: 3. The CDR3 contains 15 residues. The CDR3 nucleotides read TGTGCCAGCAGTTTAATAGGGACAGGGGACTATGGCTACACCTTC. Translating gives CASSLIGTGDYGYTF.

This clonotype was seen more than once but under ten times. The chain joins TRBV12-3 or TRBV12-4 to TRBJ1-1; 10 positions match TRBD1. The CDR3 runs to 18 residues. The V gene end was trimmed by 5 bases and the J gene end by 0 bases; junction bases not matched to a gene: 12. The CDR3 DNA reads TGTGCCAGCAGTCGAGCCGGGACAGGGGACTCGATGAACACTGAAGCTTTCTTT. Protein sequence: CASSRAGTGDSMNTEAFF.

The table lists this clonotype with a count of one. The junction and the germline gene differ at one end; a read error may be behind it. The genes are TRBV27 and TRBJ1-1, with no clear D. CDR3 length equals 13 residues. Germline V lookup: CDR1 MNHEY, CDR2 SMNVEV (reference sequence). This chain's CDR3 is CAGSSLGASEAFF. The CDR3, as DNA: TGTGCCGGCAGTTCACTAGGAGCGTCTGAAGCTTTCTTT.

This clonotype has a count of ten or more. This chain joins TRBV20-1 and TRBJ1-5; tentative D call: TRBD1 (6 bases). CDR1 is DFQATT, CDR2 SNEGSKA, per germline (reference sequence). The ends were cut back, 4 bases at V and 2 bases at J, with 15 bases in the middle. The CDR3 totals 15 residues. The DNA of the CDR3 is TGCAGTGCTATGGAGGAGGGGGTGGGCAATCAGCCCCAGCATTTT. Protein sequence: CSAMEEGVGNQPQHF.

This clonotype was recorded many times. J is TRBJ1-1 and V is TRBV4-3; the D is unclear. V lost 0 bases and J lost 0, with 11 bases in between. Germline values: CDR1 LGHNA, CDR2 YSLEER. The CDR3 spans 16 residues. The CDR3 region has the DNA TGCGCCAGCAGCCAAGATCGGACTTACATGAACACTGAAGCTTTCTTT. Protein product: CASSQDRTYMNTEAFF.

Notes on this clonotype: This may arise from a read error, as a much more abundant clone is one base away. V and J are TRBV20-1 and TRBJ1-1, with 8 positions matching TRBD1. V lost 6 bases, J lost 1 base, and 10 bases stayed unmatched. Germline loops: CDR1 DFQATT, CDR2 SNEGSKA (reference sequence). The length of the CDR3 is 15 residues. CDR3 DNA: TGCAGTGCCCTAGATCAGGACAGGGCGAACACTGAAGCTTTCTTT. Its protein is CSALDQDRANTEAFF.

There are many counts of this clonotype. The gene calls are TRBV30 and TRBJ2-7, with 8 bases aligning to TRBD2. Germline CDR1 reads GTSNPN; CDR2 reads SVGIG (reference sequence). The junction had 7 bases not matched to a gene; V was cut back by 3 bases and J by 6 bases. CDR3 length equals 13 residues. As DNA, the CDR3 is TGTGCCTGGAGCGACGGACTAGCTAGCGAGCAGTACTTC. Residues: CAWSDGLASEQYF.

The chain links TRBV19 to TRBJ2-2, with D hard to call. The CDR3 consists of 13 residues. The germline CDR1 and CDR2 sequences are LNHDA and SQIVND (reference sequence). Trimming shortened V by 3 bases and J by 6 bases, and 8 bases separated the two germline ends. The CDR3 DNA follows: TGTGCCAGTAGTATTGGCCAGTCCGGGGAGCTGTTTTTT. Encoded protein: CASSIGQSGELFF.

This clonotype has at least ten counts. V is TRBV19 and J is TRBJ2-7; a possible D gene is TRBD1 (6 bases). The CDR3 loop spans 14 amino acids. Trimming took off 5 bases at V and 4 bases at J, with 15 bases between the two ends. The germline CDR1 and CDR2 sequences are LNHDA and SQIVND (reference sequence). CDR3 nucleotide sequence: TGTGCCAGTAGTTCCCGGGACACTTTATACGAGCAGTACTTC. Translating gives CASSSRDTLYEQYF.

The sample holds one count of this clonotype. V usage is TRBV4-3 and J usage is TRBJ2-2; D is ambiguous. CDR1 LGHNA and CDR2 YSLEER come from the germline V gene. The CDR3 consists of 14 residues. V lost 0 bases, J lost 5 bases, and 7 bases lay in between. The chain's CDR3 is CASSQEQKTGELFF. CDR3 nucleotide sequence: TGCGCCAGCAGCCAAGAACAGAAGACCGGGGAGCTGTTTTTT.

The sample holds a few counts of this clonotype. In nucleotides, the CDR3 is TGTGCCAGCAGTCCGAACCCAACAGGGAACGGGCAGTACTTC. This translates into CASSPNPTGNGQYF. The chain recombines TRBV27 with TRBJ2-7, with a possible D match to TRBD1 (6 bases). The CDR3 has 14 amino acids. Germline loops: CDR1 MNHEY, CDR2 SMNVEV (reference sequence). The ends were cut back, 5 bases at V and 9 bases at J, with 20 bases in the middle.

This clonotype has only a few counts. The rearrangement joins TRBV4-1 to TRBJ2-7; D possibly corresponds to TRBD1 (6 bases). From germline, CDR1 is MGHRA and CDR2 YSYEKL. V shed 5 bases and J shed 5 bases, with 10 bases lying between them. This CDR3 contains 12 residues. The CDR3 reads CASSSHRDEQYF. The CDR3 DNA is TGCGCCAGCAGCTCGCACAGGGACGAGCAGTACTTC.

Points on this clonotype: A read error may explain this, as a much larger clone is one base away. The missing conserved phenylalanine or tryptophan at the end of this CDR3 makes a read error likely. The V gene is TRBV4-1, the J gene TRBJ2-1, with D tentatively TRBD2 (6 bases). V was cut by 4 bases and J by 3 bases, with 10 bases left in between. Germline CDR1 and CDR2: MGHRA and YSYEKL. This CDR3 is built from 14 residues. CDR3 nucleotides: TGCGCCAGCAGCCTAGCGGAAAACTACAATGAGCAGTTCCTC. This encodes CASSLAENYNEQFL.

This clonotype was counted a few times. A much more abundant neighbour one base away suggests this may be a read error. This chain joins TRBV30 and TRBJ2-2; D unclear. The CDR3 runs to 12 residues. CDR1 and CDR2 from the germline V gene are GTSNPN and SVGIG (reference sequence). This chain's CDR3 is CAWSPNTGELFF. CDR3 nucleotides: TGTGCCTGGAGTCCGAATACCGGGGAGCTGTTTTTT.

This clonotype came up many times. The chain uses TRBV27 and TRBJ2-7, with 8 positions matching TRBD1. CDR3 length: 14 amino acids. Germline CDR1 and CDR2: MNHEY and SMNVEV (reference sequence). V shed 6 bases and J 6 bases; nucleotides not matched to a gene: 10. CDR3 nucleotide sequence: TGTGCCAGCAGCCCCCGGGACAGGTATTCCGAGCAGTACTTC. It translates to CASSPRDRYSEQYF.

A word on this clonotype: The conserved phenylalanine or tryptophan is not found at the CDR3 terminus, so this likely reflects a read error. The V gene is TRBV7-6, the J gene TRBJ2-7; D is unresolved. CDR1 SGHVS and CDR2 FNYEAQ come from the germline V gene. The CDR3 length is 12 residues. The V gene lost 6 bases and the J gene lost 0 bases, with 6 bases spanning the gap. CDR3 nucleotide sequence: TGTGCCAGCAGTCATGCCTCCTACGAGCAGTACCTC. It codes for CASSHASYEQYL.

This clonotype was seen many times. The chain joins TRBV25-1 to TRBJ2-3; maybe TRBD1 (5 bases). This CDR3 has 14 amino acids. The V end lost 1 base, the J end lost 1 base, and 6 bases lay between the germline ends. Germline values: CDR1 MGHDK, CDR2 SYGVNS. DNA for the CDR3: TGTGCCAGCAGTGAATTCAGGGGCACAGATACGCAGTATTTT. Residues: CASSEFRGTDTQYF.

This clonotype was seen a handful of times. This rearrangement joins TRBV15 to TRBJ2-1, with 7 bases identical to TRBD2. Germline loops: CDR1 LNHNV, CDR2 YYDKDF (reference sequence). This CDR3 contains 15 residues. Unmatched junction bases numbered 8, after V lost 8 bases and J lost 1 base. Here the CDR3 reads CATGARAGSYNEQFF. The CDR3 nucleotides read TGTGCCACCGGGGCAAGAGCGGGGTCCTACAATGAGCAGTTCTTC.

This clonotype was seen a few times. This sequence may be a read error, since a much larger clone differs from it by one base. CDR3 region: CAGSSGTRGNQPQHF. CDR3 sequence (DNA): TGTGCCGGTAGTTCCGGGACCAGGGGCAATCAGCCCCAGCATTTT. The rearrangement links TRBV19 to TRBJ1-5; D may be TRBD1 (5 bases). From germline, CDR1 is LNHDA and CDR2 SQIVND (reference sequence). The CDR3 is made up of 15 amino acids.

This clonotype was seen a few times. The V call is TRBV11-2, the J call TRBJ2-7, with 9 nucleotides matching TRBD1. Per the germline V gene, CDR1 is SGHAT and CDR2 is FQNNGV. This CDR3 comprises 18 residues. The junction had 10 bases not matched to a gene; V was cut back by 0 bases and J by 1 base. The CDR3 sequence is CASSLERVGTGFSYEQYF. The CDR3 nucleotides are TGTGCCAGCAGCTTAGAACGTGTTGGGACAGGGTTTTCCTACGAGCAGTACTTC.

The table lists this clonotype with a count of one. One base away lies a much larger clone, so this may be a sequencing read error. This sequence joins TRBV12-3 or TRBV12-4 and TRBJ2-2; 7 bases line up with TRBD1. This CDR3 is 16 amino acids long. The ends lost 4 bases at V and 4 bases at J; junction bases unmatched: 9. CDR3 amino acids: CASSSKDRTSTGELFF. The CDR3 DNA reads TGTGCCAGCAGTTCCAAGGACAGGACGAGCACCGGGGAGCTGTTTTTT.